The clone carrying this T cell receptor (beta chain) appeared many times. V was cut by 3 bases and J by 8 bases, with 22 bases left in between. This CDR3 is 15 amino acids long. The germline V gene encodes CDR1 DFQATT and CDR2 SNEGSKA (reference sequence). The source of the sample is a study of T-cell reconstitution after alpha-beta-depleted transplantation in children. Unique molecular identifiers featured in how the TCRbeta library was prepared. Via MiXCR, TCRdb re-called the PCR reads, giving one row per CDR3 protein. Among 700,000 to 850,000 distinct CDR3 sequences, 16% were seen once, and the ten largest hold approximately 5%.

This clonotype was sampled from a male patient younger than 18 who had a stem cell transplant for acute lymphoblastic leukemia, so the T cells may come from the graft donor. Sequences were derived from PBMCs, mostly from graft donor cells, sampled 360 days after TCRalphabeta/CD19-depleted stem cell transplant. The chain links TRBV20-1 to TRBJ2-5, with a possible D match to TRBD2 (6 bases). CDR3 protein: CSASDDWEAGFTQYF. The CDR3 DNA reads TGCAGTGCTAGTGACGACTGGGAGGCGGGGTTCACCCAGTACTTC.